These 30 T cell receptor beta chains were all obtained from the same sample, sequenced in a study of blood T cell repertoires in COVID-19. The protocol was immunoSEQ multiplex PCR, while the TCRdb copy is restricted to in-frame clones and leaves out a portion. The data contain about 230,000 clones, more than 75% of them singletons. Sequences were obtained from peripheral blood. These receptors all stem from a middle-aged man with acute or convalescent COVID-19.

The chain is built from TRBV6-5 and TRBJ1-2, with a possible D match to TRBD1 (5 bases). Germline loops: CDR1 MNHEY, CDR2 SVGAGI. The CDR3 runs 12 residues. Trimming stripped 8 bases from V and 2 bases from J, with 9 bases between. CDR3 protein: CASSGRNYGYTF. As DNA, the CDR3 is TGTGCCAGCTCAGGGCGAAACTATGGCTACACCTTC.

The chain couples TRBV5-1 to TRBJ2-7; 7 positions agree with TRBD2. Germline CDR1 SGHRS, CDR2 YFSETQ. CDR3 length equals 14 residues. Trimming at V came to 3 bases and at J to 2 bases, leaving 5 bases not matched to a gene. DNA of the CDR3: TGCGCCAGCAGCTATAGGGAGGGTCCCTACGAGCAGTACTTC. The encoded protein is CASSYREGPYEQYF.

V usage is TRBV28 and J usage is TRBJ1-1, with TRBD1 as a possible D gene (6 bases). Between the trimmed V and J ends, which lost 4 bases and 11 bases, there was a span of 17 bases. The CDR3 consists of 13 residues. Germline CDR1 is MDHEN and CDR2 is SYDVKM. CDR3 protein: CASSSGRGGWAFF. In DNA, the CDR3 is TGTGCCAGCAGTTCTGGCAGGGGAGGGTGGGCTTTCTTT.

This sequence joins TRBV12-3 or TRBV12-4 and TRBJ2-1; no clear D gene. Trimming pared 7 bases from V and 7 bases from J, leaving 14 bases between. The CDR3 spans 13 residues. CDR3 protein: CASKTSKQNEQFF. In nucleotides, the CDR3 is TGTGCCAGCAAAACCTCAAAACAGAATGAGCAGTTCTTC.

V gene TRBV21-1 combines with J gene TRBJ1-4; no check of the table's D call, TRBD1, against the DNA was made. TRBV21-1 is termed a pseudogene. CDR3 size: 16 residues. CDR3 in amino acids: CASSKALRGQGEKLFF. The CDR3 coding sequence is TGTGCCAGCAGCAAAGCGCTCAGGGGGCAGGGTGAAAAACTGTTTTTT.

The CDR3 sequence: CASSDGQGGRWSTEAFF. The DNA of the CDR3 is TGTGCCAGCAGCGACGGACAGGGGGGAAGATGGAGCACTGAAGCTTTCTTT. J is TRBJ1-1 and V is TRBV11-2; 10 bases align to TRBD1. J was trimmed by 4 bases and V by 5 bases; bases with no gene match: 13. This CDR3 region has 17 residues. CDR1 and CDR2 (germline): SGHAT, FQNNGV.

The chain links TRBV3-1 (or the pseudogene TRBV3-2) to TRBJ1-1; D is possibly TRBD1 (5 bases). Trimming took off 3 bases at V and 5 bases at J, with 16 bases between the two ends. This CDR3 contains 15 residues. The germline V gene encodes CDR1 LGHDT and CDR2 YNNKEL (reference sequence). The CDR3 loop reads CASSHQGGARTEAFF. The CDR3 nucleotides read TGTGCCAGCAGCCACCAGGGAGGGGCGCGGACTGAAGCTTTCTTT.

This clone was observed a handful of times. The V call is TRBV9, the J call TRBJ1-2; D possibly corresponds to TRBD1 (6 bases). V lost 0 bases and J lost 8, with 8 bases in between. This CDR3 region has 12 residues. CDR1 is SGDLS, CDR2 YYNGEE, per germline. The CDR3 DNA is TGTGCCAGCAGCGTAGGGACAGTCGGCTACACCTTC. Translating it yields CASSVGTVGYTF.

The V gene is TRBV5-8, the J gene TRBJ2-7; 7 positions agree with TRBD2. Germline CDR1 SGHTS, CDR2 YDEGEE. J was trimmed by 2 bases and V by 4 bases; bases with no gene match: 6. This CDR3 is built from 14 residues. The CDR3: CASSPGRVPYEQYF. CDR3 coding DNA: TGTGCCAGCAGCCCAGGGAGGGTGCCCTACGAGCAGTACTTC.

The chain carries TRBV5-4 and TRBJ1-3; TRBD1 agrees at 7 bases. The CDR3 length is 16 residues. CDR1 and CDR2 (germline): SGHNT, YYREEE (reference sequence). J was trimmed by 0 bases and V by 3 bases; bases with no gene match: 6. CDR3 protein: CASSSHRGSSGNTIYF. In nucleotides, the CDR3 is TGTGCCAGCAGCTCCCACAGGGGCTCCTCTGGAAACACCATATATTTT.

The CDR3 DNA reads as TGTGCCAGCAGACGAGGGACAGTTGAGGGCTACGAGCAGTACTTC. Amino acid sequence: CASRRGTVEGYEQYF. This sequence joins TRBV6-5 and TRBJ2-7; TRBD1 aligns across 7 bases. Trimming at V came to 6 bases and at J to 3 bases, leaving 11 bases not matched to a gene. Germline CDR1 reads MNHEY; CDR2 reads SVGAGI. The CDR3 is 15 amino acids.

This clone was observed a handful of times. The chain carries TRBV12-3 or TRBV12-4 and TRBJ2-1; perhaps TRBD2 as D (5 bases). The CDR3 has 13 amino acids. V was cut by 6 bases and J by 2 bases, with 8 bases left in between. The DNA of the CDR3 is TGTGCCAGCAGGGTCGGGACCTACAATGAGCAGTTCTTC. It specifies CASRVGTYNEQFF.

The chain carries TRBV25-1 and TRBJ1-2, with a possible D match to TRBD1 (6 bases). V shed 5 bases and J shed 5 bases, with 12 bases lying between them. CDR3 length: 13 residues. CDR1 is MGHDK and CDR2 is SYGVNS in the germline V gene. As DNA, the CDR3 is TGTGCCAGCAGTCGTGCGACAGGATATGGCTACACCTTC. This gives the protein CASSRATGYGYTF.

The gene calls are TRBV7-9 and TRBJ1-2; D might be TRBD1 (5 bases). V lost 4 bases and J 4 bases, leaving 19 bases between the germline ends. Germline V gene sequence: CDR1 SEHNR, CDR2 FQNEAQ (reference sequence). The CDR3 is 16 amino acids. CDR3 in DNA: TGTGCCAGCAGCTCCCTCGGGGGGGAGTCATTCTATGGCTACACCTTC. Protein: CASSSLGGESFYGYTF.

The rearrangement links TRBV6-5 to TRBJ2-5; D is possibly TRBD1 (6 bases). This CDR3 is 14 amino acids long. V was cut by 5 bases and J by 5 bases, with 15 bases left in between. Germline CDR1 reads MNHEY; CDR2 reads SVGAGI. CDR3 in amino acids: CASSRDILWETQYF. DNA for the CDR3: TGTGCCAGCAGTAGGGACATCCTTTGGGAGACCCAGTACTTC.

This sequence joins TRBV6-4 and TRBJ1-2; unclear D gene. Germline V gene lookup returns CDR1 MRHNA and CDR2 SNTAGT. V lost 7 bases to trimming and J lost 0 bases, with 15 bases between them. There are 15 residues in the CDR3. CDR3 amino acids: CASTKQTATNYGYTF. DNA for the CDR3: TGTGCCAGCACCAAACAGACGGCGACTAACTATGGCTACACCTTC.

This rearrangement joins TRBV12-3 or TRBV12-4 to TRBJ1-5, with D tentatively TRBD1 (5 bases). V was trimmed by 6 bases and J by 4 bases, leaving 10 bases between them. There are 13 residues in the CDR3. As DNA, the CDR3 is TGTGCCAGCAGCTCCGGGGGGAATCAGCCCCAGCATTTT. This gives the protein CASSSGGNQPQHF.

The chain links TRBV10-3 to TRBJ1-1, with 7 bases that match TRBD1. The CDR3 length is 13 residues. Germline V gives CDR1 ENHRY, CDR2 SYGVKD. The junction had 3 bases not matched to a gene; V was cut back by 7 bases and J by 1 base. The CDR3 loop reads CAIKDRENTEAFF. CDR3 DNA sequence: TGTGCCATCAAAGACAGGGAGAACACTGAAGCTTTCTTT.

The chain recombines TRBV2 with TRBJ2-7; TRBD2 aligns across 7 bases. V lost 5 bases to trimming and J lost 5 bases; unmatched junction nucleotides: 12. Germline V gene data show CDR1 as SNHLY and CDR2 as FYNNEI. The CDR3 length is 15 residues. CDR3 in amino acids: CASSMTAGSVNEQYF. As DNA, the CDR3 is TGTGCCAGCAGTATGACAGCGGGGAGTGTGAACGAGCAGTACTTC.

The CDR3 sequence: CASREQGRDSPLHF. The CDR3 DNA follows: TGTGCCAGCAGGGAACAGGGTCGAGATTCACCCCTCCACTTT. The rearrangement links TRBV3-1 (or the pseudogene TRBV3-2) to TRBJ1-6; possible D gene TRBD1, 6 bases. This CDR3 region has 14 residues. V gave up 6 bases and J gave up 8 bases, with 14 bases separating them. From germline, CDR1 is LGHDT and CDR2 YNNKEL (reference sequence).

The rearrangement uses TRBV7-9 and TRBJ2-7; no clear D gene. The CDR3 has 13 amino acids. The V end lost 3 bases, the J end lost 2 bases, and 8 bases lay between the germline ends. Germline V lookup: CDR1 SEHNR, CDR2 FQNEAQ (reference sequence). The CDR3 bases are TGTGCCAGCAGCTTGCGCGAGACCTACGAGCAGTACTTC. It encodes CASSLRETYEQYF.

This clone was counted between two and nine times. CDR3 nucleotides: TGTGCCAGCAGCTTTGATTGGGATGGCAGGGATGGCTACACCTTC. Translation gives CASSFDWDGRDGYTF. This chain connects TRBV7-2 to TRBJ1-2; D possibly corresponds to TRBD1 (5 bases). This CDR3 has 15 amino acids. Germline V gene data show CDR1 as SGHTA and CDR2 as FQGNSA. V lost 3 bases and J lost 6, with 17 bases in between.

The CDR3 protein is CASSLERGQPQHF. In nucleotides, the CDR3 is TGTGCCAGCAGCTTAGAGCGAGGACAGCCCCAGCATTTT. The chain joins TRBV13 to TRBJ1-5; D uncertain. The V gene lost 1 base and the J gene lost 7 bases, with 8 bases spanning the gap. CDR3 size: 13 residues. Germline CDR1 reads PRHDT; CDR2 reads FYEKMQ (reference sequence).

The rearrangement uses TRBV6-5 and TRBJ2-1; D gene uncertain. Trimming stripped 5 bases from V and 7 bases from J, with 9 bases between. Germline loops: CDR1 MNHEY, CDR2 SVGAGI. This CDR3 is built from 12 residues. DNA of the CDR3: TGTGCCAGCAGTCACCTCCAGAATGAGCAGTTCTTC. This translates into CASSHLQNEQFF.

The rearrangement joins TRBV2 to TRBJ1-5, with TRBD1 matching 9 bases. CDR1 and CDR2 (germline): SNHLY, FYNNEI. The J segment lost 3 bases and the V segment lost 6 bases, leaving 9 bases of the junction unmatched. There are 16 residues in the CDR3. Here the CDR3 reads CASSQRDRVSNQPQHF. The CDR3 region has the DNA TGTGCCAGCAGCCAAAGGGACAGGGTCTCCAATCAGCCCCAGCATTTT.

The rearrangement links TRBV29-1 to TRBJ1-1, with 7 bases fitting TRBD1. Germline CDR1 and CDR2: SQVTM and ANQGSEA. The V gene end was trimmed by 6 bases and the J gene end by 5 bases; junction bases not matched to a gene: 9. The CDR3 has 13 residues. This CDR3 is CSVRTGGRTEAFF. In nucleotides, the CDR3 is TGCAGCGTACGGACAGGCGGCAGGACTGAAGCTTTCTTT.

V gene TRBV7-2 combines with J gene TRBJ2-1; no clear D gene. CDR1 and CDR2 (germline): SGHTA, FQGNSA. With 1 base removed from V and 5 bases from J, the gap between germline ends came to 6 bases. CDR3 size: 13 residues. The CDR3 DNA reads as TGTGCCAGCAGCTTAGAACTCCACAATGAGCAGTTCTTC. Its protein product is CASSLELHNEQFF.

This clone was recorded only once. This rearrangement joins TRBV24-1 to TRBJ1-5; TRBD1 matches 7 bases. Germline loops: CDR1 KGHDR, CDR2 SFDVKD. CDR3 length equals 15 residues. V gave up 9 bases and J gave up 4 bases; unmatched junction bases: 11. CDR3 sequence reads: CATGQDRFFNQPQHF. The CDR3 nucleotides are TGTGCCACCGGGCAGGACAGGTTTTTTAATCAGCCCCAGCATTTT.

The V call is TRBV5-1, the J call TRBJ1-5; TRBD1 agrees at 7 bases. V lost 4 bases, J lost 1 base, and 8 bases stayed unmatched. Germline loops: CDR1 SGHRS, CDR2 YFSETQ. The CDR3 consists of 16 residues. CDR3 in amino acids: CASSLEGAGSNQPQHF. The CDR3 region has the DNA TGCGCCAGCAGCCTGGAGGGGGCGGGGAGCAATCAGCCCCAGCATTTT.

CDR3 residues: CASSAGDTDTQYF. The CDR3 DNA is TGTGCCAGCAGCGCGGGGGACACAGATACGCAGTATTTT. The V gene is TRBV13, the J gene TRBJ2-3; 7 bases are a match to TRBD2. The CDR3 loop spans 13 amino acids. V lost 5 bases and J lost 2; bases outside the gene matches: 1. From germline, CDR1 is PRHDT and CDR2 FYEKMQ (reference sequence).